This T cell receptor (beta chain) came from a study of blood T cell repertoires in COVID-19. About the research overall: Some COVID-19 samples were acute and others convalescent; all came from the United States, Italy and Spain. PBMCs, B-cell-depleted T cells, or T cells were the source of the cDNA or gDNA that made up the material.

As handled by the study authors: Amplification from reference gene primers served as the basis for estimated nucleated cell counts. Generated by immunoSEQ multiplex PCR, the TCRdb table keeps only in-frame clones and is missing some. V, J and clone size reflect that table, while D and trimming were determined from the DNA. The data show some 150,000 clones, roughly 87% seen once. This clone showed up just once. Germline V CDR1 and CDR2: ENHRY, SYGVKD. CDR3 length equals 13 residues. After removal of 6 bases from V and 6 bases from J, the junction contained 3 bases not matched to a gene. This receptor was obtained from a woman in her fifties or sixties with acute or convalescent COVID-19. The chain combines TRBV10-3 with TRBJ2-2; the match to TRBD1 covers 8 bases. The sample comprised peripheral blood. CDR3 DNA: TGTGCCATCAGGGGGACAGGCTCCGGGGAGCTGTTTTTT. It specifies CAIRGTGSGELFF.